This TCR beta chain was documented in a study of CD8 T cells in Susac syndrome. For the study at large: Among the sequenced Susac syndrome patients, roughly six had active disease while roughly 8 were in remission.

RNA amounts of about 0.45 to 1 ug underwent reverse transcription with random hexamers. An immunoSEQ multiplex PCR generated amplified TCR beta CDR3 products spanning 54 Vbeta and 13 Jbeta. TCRdb reprocessed the immunoSEQ multiplex PCR reads with MiXCR, giving one entry per CDR3 protein. Altogether approximately 210,000 distinct CDR3 sequences are present, approximately 94% being singletons, with the ten largest covering 0.15%. The diagnostic criteria were recently defined, and patients with Susac syndrome met them for definite or probable disease. Isolation of CD8+ and CD4+ T cells was performed negatively, whereas enrichment of TEMRA cells was done by FACS. The CDR3 has 13 amino acids. Germline-derived CDR1 and CDR2 are LGHDT and YNNKEL (reference sequence). Deletions cut 6 bases from V and 2 bases from J, with 10 bases between.

The chain joins TRBV3-1 to TRBJ1-2; D may be TRBD1 (6 bases). This clonotype was obtained from a human donor with Susac syndrome. Sequenced input: CD4+ T cells from PBMCs. The CDR3 DNA follows: TGTGCCAGCAGATTGCAGGGGAACTATGGCTACACCTTC. As protein: CASRLQGNYGYTF.